A single sample is the source of the 19 T cell receptor beta chains below, sequenced in a study of T cell responses to AZD1222 COVID-19 vaccine. Sequencing used immunoSEQ multiplex PCR; TCRdb keeps in-frame clones, though not all of them. The sample contains approximately 190,000 clones, roughly 92% of which appear only once. The sequences come from peripheral blood, collected on day 0 of AZD1222 vaccination. The receptors derive from an adult in good health.

CDR3 sequence reads: CASSDNYEQYF. DNA of the CDR3: TGTGCCAGCAGTGATAACTACGAGCAGTACTTC. The chain joins TRBV2 to TRBJ2-7; D is unresolved. Trimming took 3 bases from V and 3 from J, leaving 3 bases between them. Germline V CDR1 and CDR2: SNHLY, FYNNEI. CDR3 length equals 11 residues. The full variable domain, rest sourced from reference TRBV2 and TRBJ2-7, is EPEVTQTPSHQVTQMGQEVILRCVPISNHLYFYWYRQILGQKVEFLVSFYNNEISEKSEIFDDQFSVERPDGSNFTLKIRSTKLEDSAMYFCASSDNYEQYFGPGTRLTVT.

This chain connects TRBV6-1 to TRBJ1-5; a possible D gene is TRBD1 (5 bases). The germline V and J ends were trimmed by 4 bases and 4 bases, with 20 bases remaining between them. This CDR3 spans 17 amino acids. The V gene's germline CDR1 is MNHNS and CDR2 SASEGT. The CDR3 bases are TGTGCCAGCAGTGGGGGGAGTCCACGGGGAGTAAATCAGCCCCAGCATTTT. It yields the protein CASSGGSPRGVNQPQHF.

This chain connects TRBV6-5 to TRBJ1-1; unclear D gene. Germline CDR1 is MNHEY and CDR2 is SVGAGI. The CDR3 extends over 14 amino acids. Trimming shortened V by 7 bases and J by 0 bases, and 12 bases separated the two germline ends. CDR3 nucleotides: TGTGCCAGCATCTCAATAGGCATGAACACTGAAGCTTTCTTT. Translating gives CASISIGMNTEAFF.

This clone was seen more than once but under ten times. The chain combines TRBV2 with TRBJ1-2, with D maybe TRBD1 (6 bases). The CDR3 runs to 13 residues. Trimming removed 5 bases at V and 6 bases at J, with 13 bases between. Germline values: CDR1 SNHLY, CDR2 FYNNEI. The CDR3 region is CASSPQGSNGYTF. The DNA of the CDR3 is TGTGCCAGCAGTCCTCAGGGGAGCAATGGCTACACCTTC.

The rearrangement uses TRBV3-1 (or the pseudogene TRBV3-2) and TRBJ2-3; a weak D match, TRBD2 (7 bases). Looked up from germline, CDR1 is LGHDT and CDR2 is YNNKEL (reference sequence). The CDR3 sequence is 16 residues long. Trimming left V 0 bases short and J 4 bases short, with 14 bases between. The CDR3 sequence is CASSQEWGGKADTQYF. The CDR3 bases are TGTGCCAGCAGCCAAGAATGGGGGGGCAAGGCAGATACGCAGTATTTT.

For this clone: The identical CDR3 is also encoded by other nucleotide sequences in the sample. The chain links TRBV6-5 to TRBJ2-2; 15 nucleotides align to TRBD2. From germline, CDR1 is MNHEY and CDR2 SVGAGI. J gave up 8 bases and V 6 bases, and 4 bases lay outside the gene matches. The CDR3 runs to 15 residues. CDR3 sequence: CASRGTSGGIGELFF. The CDR3 bases are TGTGCCAGCAGAGGGACTAGCGGGGGGATAGGGGAGCTGTTTTTT.

This clone was seen just once. The CDR3 sequence: CASSHNLVGSYNEQFF. The CDR3 bases are TGTGCCAGCAGCCACAATCTGGTAGGGTCCTACAATGAGCAGTTCTTC. The V gene is TRBV3-1 (or the pseudogene TRBV3-2), the J gene TRBJ2-1; D unresolved. The CDR3 is made up of 16 amino acids. V was shortened by 3 bases and J by 1 base, with 13 bases between the two germline ends. The germline CDR1 and CDR2 sequences are LGHDT and YNNKEL (reference sequence).

CDR3 in amino acids: CATRGPGSNQPQHF. CDR3 bases: TGTGCCACTAGAGGACCCGGCAGCAATCAGCCCCAGCATTTT. This chain joins TRBV24-1 and TRBJ1-5; D is undetermined. Trimming took off 10 bases at V and 1 base at J, with 13 bases between the two ends. The CDR3 is made up of 14 amino acids. Germline CDR1 reads KGHDR; CDR2 reads SFDVKD.

V and J are TRBV24-1 and TRBJ1-5, with TRBD1 matching over 10 bases. Germline V lookup: CDR1 KGHDR, CDR2 SFDVKD. The CDR3 extends over 16 amino acids. V shed 4 bases, J shed 6 bases, and the junction held 8 bases outside the gene matches. CDR3 nucleotides: TGTGCCACCAGTGAGACTGGACAGGGGGAAGGTCAGCCCCAGCATTTT. Translated, it gives CATSETGQGEGQPQHF.

The CDR3 DNA sequence: TGTGCCAGCAGCTTATTGGACGGGGGCAATGAGCAGTTCTTC. This encodes CASSLLDGGNEQFF. The chain combines TRBV7-3 with TRBJ2-1, with D possibly being TRBD2 (6 bases). V lost 2 bases and J lost 6, with 11 bases in between. The CDR3 consists of 14 residues. Germline V gene data show CDR1 as SGHTA and CDR2 as FQGTGA.

V is TRBV5-6 and J is TRBJ1-6; maybe TRBD1 (5 bases). V lost 0 bases to trimming and J lost 8 bases, with 15 bases between them. The CDR3 covers 16 residues. Germline V gene sequence: CDR1 SGHDT, CDR2 YYEEEE. CDR3 coding DNA: TGTGCCAGCAGCTTGGTCGCAGGGATCGCCGATTCACCCCTCCACTTT. Its protein product is CASSLVAGIADSPLHF.

This rearrangement joins TRBV6-1 to TRBJ2-7; maybe TRBD1 (6 bases). V was shortened by 2 bases and J by 4 bases, with 15 bases between the two germline ends. This CDR3 comprises 15 residues. The V gene's germline CDR1 is MNHNS and CDR2 SASEGT. CDR3: CASSERQGSRYEQYF. The CDR3 bases are TGTGCCAGCAGTGAAAGGCAGGGGAGTCGGTACGAGCAGTACTTC.

The genes are TRBV13 and TRBJ2-5, with unresolved D. Germline V CDR1 and CDR2: PRHDT, FYEKMQ (reference sequence). The CDR3 has 13 amino acids. Trimming pared 5 bases from V and 5 bases from J, leaving 12 bases between. CDR3 loop: CASSPGLSETQYF. The CDR3 nucleotides are TGTGCCAGCAGCCCGGGCCTTTCGGAGACCCAGTACTTC.

The chain links TRBV6-1 to TRBJ1-2; D may be TRBD1 (5 bases). CDR3 length equals 14 residues. V gave up 1 base and J gave up 4 bases, with 10 bases separating them. Germline V gives CDR1 MNHNS, CDR2 SASEGT. CDR3 bases: TGTGCCAGCAGTGAAGAGCCGGGGCGCTATGGCTACACCTTC. This translates into CASSEEPGRYGYTF.

This clone was detected once. The chain employs TRBV7-3 and TRBJ2-2; D remains ambiguous. Germline V gene sequence: CDR1 SGHTA, CDR2 FQGTGA. Trimming pared 5 bases from V and 1 base from J, leaving 11 bases between. The CDR3 is 15 amino acids. This chain's CDR3 is CASSDGQMNTGELFF. The CDR3 DNA sequence: TGTGCCAGCAGCGACGGGCAGATGAACACCGGGGAGCTGTTTTTT.

The rearrangement uses TRBV6-5 and TRBJ1-1; no clear D. This CDR3 has 12 amino acids. The germline V gene has CDR1 MNHEY and CDR2 SVGAGI. Trimming removed 9 bases from V and 2 bases from J, with 10 bases in between. The CDR3 region is CASRQINTEAFF. CDR3 sequence (DNA): TGTGCCAGTAGACAAATTAACACTGAAGCTTTCTTT.

The chain has TRBV28 and TRBJ2-7, with D hard to call. CDR3 length equals 13 residues. Germline loops: CDR1 MDHEN, CDR2 SYDVKM. The V and J ends lost 5 bases and 6 bases respectively, with 14 bases between them. This CDR3 is CASSQAIPGEQYF. CDR3 nucleotides: TGTGCCAGCAGTCAAGCCATACCTGGCGAGCAGTACTTC.

The V call is TRBV3-1 (or the pseudogene TRBV3-2), the J call TRBJ1-6, with D unclear. This CDR3 has 15 residues. V was trimmed by 2 bases and J by 0 bases, leaving 5 bases between them. CDR1 is LGHDT, CDR2 YNNKEL, per germline (reference sequence). The CDR3 DNA follows: TGTGCCAGCAGCCAAACCGGCTCCTATAATTCACCCCTCCACTTT. This translates into CASSQTGSYNSPLHF.

V gene TRBV2 combines with J gene TRBJ2-2, with TRBD2 matching 7 bases. CDR3 size: 18 residues. The J segment lost 7 bases and the V segment lost 1 base, leaving 15 bases of the junction unmatched. CDR1 SNHLY and CDR2 FYNNEI come from the germline V gene. The CDR3 reads CASSEGGGPQSGGGELFF. The CDR3 region has the DNA TGTGCCAGCAGTGAAGGCGGGGGACCCCAATCTGGTGGCGGGGAGCTGTTTTTT.